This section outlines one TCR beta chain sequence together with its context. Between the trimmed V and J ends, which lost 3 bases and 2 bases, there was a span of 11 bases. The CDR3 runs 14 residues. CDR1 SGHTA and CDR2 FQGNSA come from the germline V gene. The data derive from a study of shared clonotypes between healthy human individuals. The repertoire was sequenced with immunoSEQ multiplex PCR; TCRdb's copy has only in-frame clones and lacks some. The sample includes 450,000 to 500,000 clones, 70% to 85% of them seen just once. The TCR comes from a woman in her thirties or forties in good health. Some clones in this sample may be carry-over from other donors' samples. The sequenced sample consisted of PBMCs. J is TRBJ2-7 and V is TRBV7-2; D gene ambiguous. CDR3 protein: CASSFGRWAYEQYF. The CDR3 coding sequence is TGTGCCAGCAGCTTCGGGCGTTGGGCCTACGAGCAGTACTTC.